Sequencing of this T cell receptor beta chain was carried out in a study of CD8 T cells in ankylosing spondylitis. Study-level points and caveats: It was reported that disease-linked clones were significantly enriched in matched ankylosing spondylitis synovial fluid. Characteristic of ankylosing spondylitis blood, it appeared, was a TCR beta motif comprising about eight highly homologous variants.

This clonotype was seen at least ten times. As yet, its antigen is unknown. The ends were cut back, 2 bases at V and 4 bases at J, with 11 bases in the middle. Germline-derived CDR1 and CDR2 are MNHEY and SVGAGI. The CDR3 is 14 residues long. TCR beta libraries were made by quantitative 5'-RACE with molecular barcodes. A single record per CDR3 protein comes from TCRdb applying MiXCR to the 5' RACE reads. This table holds around 210,000 distinct CDR3 sequences, approximately 8% found once. Material for sequencing was blood, either unsorted or a sorted T cell fraction (not recorded which). The TCR comes from a female donor with ankylosing spondylitis or in good health (not recorded which). This chain links TRBV6-5 with TRBJ1-1; possibly TRBD1 for D (5 bases). Here the CDR3 reads CASSYIQGRTEAFF. CDR3 DNA sequence: TGTGCCAGCAGTTACATTCAGGGTCGCACTGAAGCTTTCTTT.